These 18 T cell receptor beta chains were sequenced from one sample in a study of T cells in women clearing cervical HPV infection. Sequenced by immunoSEQ multiplex PCR; TCRdb stores in-frame clones only, minus some. This specimen shows some 30,000 clones; the ten leading clones hold about 7.8%. Input material: blood buffy coat. The receptors come from a woman aged 18 to 75 with a cervical HPV16 infection that either progressed to CIN3+ or cleared (not recorded which).

Comments on this clone: The read comes to an end 3 residues before the CDR3 does, leaving the germline J gene to fill in the end. This rearrangement joins TRBV7-9 to TRBJ2-2; 10 bases map to TRBD1. The CDR3 totals 14 residues. Germline V lookup: CDR1 SEHNR, CDR2 FQNEAQ (reference sequence). CDR3 residues: CASSRTGGDEKLFF. CDR3 DNA, as far as it was read: TGTGCCAGCAGCCGGACAGGGGGAGATGAAAAG.

The DNA read from the CDR3 is TGTGCCAGTAGTGGGGGCGGCGCAGATACG. Amino acids: CASSGGGADT. The full-length CDR3 reads as CASSGGGADTQYF. The chain combines TRBV19 with TRBJ2-3, with D possibly TRBD1 on 6 matching bases. The read comes to an end 3 residues before the CDR3 does, leaving the germline J gene to fill in the end. Per the germline V gene, CDR1 is LNHDA and CDR2 is SQIVND (reference sequence). The CDR3 covers 13 residues. Trimming shortened V by 5 bases and J by 4 bases, and 10 bases separated the two germline ends.

Concerning this clone: The CDR3 end is not reached by the read, which stops 3 residues before it; the germline J gene fills it in. The rearrangement uses TRBV19 and TRBJ1-3; 7 bases are shared with TRBD1. The CDR3 spans 17 residues. Germline trimming cut 2 bases from V and 0 bases from J; bases unmatched to any gene: 7. Germline values: CDR1 LNHDA, CDR2 SQIVND (reference sequence). CDR3 loop: CASSIRPGTDSGNTIYF. The DNA read from the CDR3 is TGTGCCAGTAGTATACGTCCGGGGACAGACTCTGGAAACACC. Full variable domain (outside the CDR3, taken from reference TRBV19 and TRBJ1-3): DGGITQSPKYLFRKEGQNVTLSCEQNLNHDAMYWYRQDPGQGLRLIYYSQIVNDFQKGDIAEGYSVSREKKESFPLTVTSAQKNPTAFYLCASSIRPGTDSGNTIYFGEGSWLTVV.

The sequenced CDR3 bases are TGTGCCAGCAGCTTAACGGGGGCCGAGCCG. Translated, it gives CASSLTGAEP. In full, the CDR3 reads CASSLTGAEPQYF. This chain links TRBV7-3 with TRBJ2-3; perhaps TRBD1 as D (6 bases). From the germline J gene comes the end of the CDR3, since the read stops 3 residues before it. The CDR3 totals 13 residues. The germline V gene has CDR1 SGHTA and CDR2 FQGTGA. Full variable domain (outside the CDR3, taken from reference TRBV7-3 and TRBJ2-3): GAGVSQTPSNKVTEKGKYVELRCDPISGHTALYWYRQSLGQGPEFLIYFQGTGAADDSGLPNDRFFAVRPEGSVSTLKIQRTERGDSAVYLCASSLTGAEPQYFGPGTRLTVL.

As to this clone: The read falls 3 residues short of the CDR3 end, and the missing part is taken from the germline J gene. This chain uses TRBV13 with TRBJ1-1; D gene ambiguous. Germline V CDR1 and CDR2: PRHDT, FYEKMQ (reference sequence). V shed 5 bases and J shed 6 bases, with 10 bases lying between them. The CDR3 extends over 12 amino acids. CDR3 DNA, as far as it was read: TGTGCCAGCAGCCCCCTTTTCTCTGAA. As protein: CASSPLFSE. The CDR3 in its entirety is CASSPLFSEAFF.

The CDR3 is CASSTFRGSGELFF. The CDR3 DNA, read in part, is TGTGCCAGCAGTACTTTTCGGGGGTCCGGGGAG. V is TRBV7-9 and J is TRBJ2-2; D is possibly TRBD2 (6 bases). The CDR3 goes on 3 residues after the read ends, and that part is filled in from the germline J gene. The germline V gene has CDR1 SEHNR and CDR2 FQNEAQ (reference sequence). V was trimmed by 6 bases and J by 6 bases, leaving 14 bases between them. There are 14 residues in the CDR3.

Notes on this clone: The read terminates 3 residues before the CDR3 end, so the remaining end is supplied by the germline J gene. The chain joins TRBV5-1 to TRBJ2-1; TRBD2 aligns across 9 bases. This CDR3 region has 15 residues. V dropped 4 bases and J dropped 1; count of bases not matched to a gene: 3. Germline values: CDR1 SGHRS, CDR2 YFSETQ. The CDR3 DNA, read in part, is TGCGCCAGCAGCCGTAGCGGGAGTTCCTACAATGAG. It is translated as CASSRSGSSYNE. The full CDR3 reads CASSRSGSSYNEQFF.

Comment on this clone: The CDR3 is cut off 3 residues early in the read; its end comes from the germline J gene. The chain uses TRBV2 and TRBJ2-7; 10 bases align to TRBD2. V gave up 7 bases and J gave up 0 bases; unmatched junction bases: 6. Germline V gene lookup returns CDR1 SNHLY and CDR2 FYNNEI. The length of the CDR3 is 15 residues. CDR3 in amino acids: CASMYSGGSSYEQYF. CDR3 DNA, as far as it was read: TGTGCCAGCATGTATAGCGGGGGGAGCTCCTACGAG.

To note about this clone: The read terminates 3 residues ahead of where the CDR3 ends, so the germline J gene completes it. The genes are TRBV11-2 and TRBJ1-2, with D possibly being TRBD1 (6 bases). The CDR3 has 15 amino acids. The V gene lost 1 base and the J gene lost 5 bases, with 14 bases spanning the gap. Germline CDR1 reads SGHAT; CDR2 reads FQNNGV. The CDR3 DNA, read in part, is TGTGCCAGCAGCTTAGGAGGGGGGGTAGGGTATGGC. The encoded protein is CASSLGGGVGYG. The complete CDR3 sequence is CASSLGGGVGYGYTF.

Concerning this clone itself: Coverage ceases 3 residues before the CDR3 finishes, and the germline J gene fills in the end. This chain connects TRBV5-1 to TRBJ1-1; the D gene is possibly TRBD1 (5 bases). The ends were cut back, 4 bases at V and 4 bases at J, with 14 bases in the middle. In germline, CDR1 is SGHRS, CDR2 YFSETQ. This CDR3 region has 14 residues. CDR3 DNA, as far as it was read: TGCGCCAGCAGCCCGGACGGGGGGAGCACTGAA. Protein: CASSPDGGSTE. The CDR3 in full is CASSPDGGSTEAFF. Variable domain in full (rest from reference TRBV5-1 and TRBJ1-1): KAGVTQTPRYLIKTRGQQVTLSCSPISGHRSVSWYQQTPGQGLQFLFEYFSETQRNKGNFPGRFSGRQFSNSRSEMNVSTLELGDSALYLCASSPDGGSTEAFFGQGTRLTVV.

Concerning this clone itself: The read ends 3 residues early relative to the CDR3; the germline J gene fills the gap. The chain is built from TRBV20-1 and TRBJ1-4; D unresolved. Germline CDR1 reads DFQATT; CDR2 reads SNEGSKA (reference sequence). The CDR3 extends over 8 amino acids. Incomplete CDR3 DNA: TGCAGTGCTAGACTA. The encoded protein is CSARL. The full CDR3 protein is CSARLLFF.

On this clone itself: The CDR3 is cut off 3 residues early in the read; its end comes from the germline J gene. The V call is TRBV19, the J call TRBJ1-4; 8 bases match TRBD1. Germline-derived CDR1 and CDR2 are LNHDA and SQIVND (reference sequence). This CDR3 has 19 amino acids. Here the CDR3 reads CASSILDRERGKGNSPLFF. Partial CDR3 DNA: TGTGCCAGTAGTATCCTGGACAGGGAGAGAGGTAAGGGTAATTCACCA. Combining the CDR3 with reference TRBV19 and TRBJ1-4 gives the whole variable domain DGGITQSPKYLFRKEGQNVTLSCEQNLNHDAMYWYRQDPGQGLRLIYYSQIVNDFQKGDIAEGYSVSREKKESFPLTVTSAQKNPTAFYLCASSILDRERGKGNSPLFFGSGTQLSVL.

About this clone itself: The sequenced fragment ends 3 residues before the CDR3 boundary, so the rest is inferred from the germline J gene. This chain joins TRBV7-9 and TRBJ1-2; D gene uncertain. The CDR3 runs to 13 residues. Germline values: CDR1 SEHNR, CDR2 FQNEAQ (reference sequence). The sequenced part of the CDR3 DNA is TGTGCCAGCAGCCCCACGGGTGGTTTGGCC. Translation gives CASSPTGGLA. The whole CDR3 is CASSPTGGLAYTF.

About this clone itself: The read is 3 residues too short to cover the CDR3 end, so that end is filled in from the germline J gene. V and J are TRBV18 and TRBJ2-7; no definite D call. V was pared by 2 bases and J by 2 bases, with 13 bases between. From germline, CDR1 is KGHSH and CDR2 LQKENI. The CDR3 sequence is 15 residues long. CDR3 loop: CASSPSVRLTYEQYF. The sequenced CDR3 bases are TGTGCCAGCTCACCAAGTGTCAGGCTTACCTACGAG.

A note on this clone: The read finishes 3 residues shy of the CDR3 end, and the germline J gene is used to complete it. The gene calls are TRBV19 and TRBJ2-3; 7 bases align to TRBD1. The CDR3 runs 14 residues. Per the germline V gene, CDR1 is LNHDA and CDR2 is SQIVND (reference sequence). The CDR3 region is CASRPQGVNQPQYF. The CDR3 bases that were read are TGTGCCAGTAGACCTCAGGGGGTCAATCAGCCG.

As for this clone: The read falls 3 residues short of the CDR3 end, and the missing part is taken from the germline J gene. The rearrangement uses TRBV29-1 and TRBJ1-1; D unclear. Germline CDR1 reads SQVTM; CDR2 reads ANQGSEA. The CDR3 sequence is 13 residues long. The sequenced part of the CDR3 DNA is TGCAGCGTTGTAACAGAGAAAGGGTCCTAC. Translated: CSVVTEKGSY. The full CDR3 sequence reads CSVVTEKGSYAFF.

Comment on this clone: The CDR3 end lies 3 residues beyond the end of the read and is filled in from the germline J gene. The chain recombines TRBV4-2 with TRBJ1-3, with D hard to call. CDR1 is LGHNA and CDR2 is YNFKEQ in the germline V gene. The CDR3 is 16 amino acids. Trimming pared 0 bases from V and 0 bases from J, leaving 9 bases between. CDR3 sequence reads: CASSQERPDSGNTIYF. The sequenced CDR3 bases are TGTGCCAGCAGCCAAGAGCGGCCAGACTCTGGAAACACC.

A word on this clone: The DNA ends 3 residues before the CDR3 does, and the rest of the CDR3 is filled in from the germline J gene. J is TRBJ1-2 and V is TRBV5-1, with a tentative D call TRBD1 (5 bases). CDR3 length: 15 amino acids. Germline CDR1 is SGHRS and CDR2 is YFSETQ. CDR3 loop: CASSLLSGRQNGYTF. CDR3 DNA, as far as it was read: TGCGCCAGCAGCTTGTTGTCAGGGAGGCAGAACGGG.